This T cell receptor beta chain is drawn from a study of regulatory T cells in long-lasting Graves disease. This clonotype was counted many times. Its antigen remains unidentified. Study-level findings and limits: What was studied was peripheral blood only, and not thyroid tissue. Among samples with persistent disease, TRBV28, TRBJ1-2 and TRBJ2-5 were favored.

The sample's time point: newly diagnosed GD, antithyroid drugs for less than 3 months. RNA isolated from PBMCs was used to make the TCR library. TCR beta libraries were built with iRepertoire HTBI primers and Arm-PCR of CDR3 regions. Using its own MiXCR run on the multiplex PCR reads, TCRdb lists one record per CDR3 protein. The sample holds around 460,000 distinct CDR3 sequences, 14% seen once. CDR3 size: 17 residues. Looked up from germline, CDR1 is SGHTA and CDR2 is FQGNSA. With 2 bases clipped from V and 6 bases from J, the junction kept 8 bases outside the gene matches. This same sample was also part of a study on T cells in Graves' hyperthyroidism and ophthalmopathy. In that study: Patients aged 18 to 65 had newly diagnosed hyperthyroidism lasting under 2 months. In the first-round RT-PCR of the TCR CDR3, the HTBI primer set was used.

V usage is TRBV7-2 and J usage is TRBJ2-2; TRBD2 matches 11 bases. Material: peripheral blood mononuclear cells (PBMCs), obtained at new diagnosis, from a patient treated with antithyroid drugs. This receptor was identified in a woman aged 45-65 years with Graves disease. The CDR3 region has the DNA TGTGCCAGCAGCTTACGGCTAGCGGGAGGACTTCCCGGGGAGCTGTTTTTT. It encodes CASSLRLAGGLPGELFF.